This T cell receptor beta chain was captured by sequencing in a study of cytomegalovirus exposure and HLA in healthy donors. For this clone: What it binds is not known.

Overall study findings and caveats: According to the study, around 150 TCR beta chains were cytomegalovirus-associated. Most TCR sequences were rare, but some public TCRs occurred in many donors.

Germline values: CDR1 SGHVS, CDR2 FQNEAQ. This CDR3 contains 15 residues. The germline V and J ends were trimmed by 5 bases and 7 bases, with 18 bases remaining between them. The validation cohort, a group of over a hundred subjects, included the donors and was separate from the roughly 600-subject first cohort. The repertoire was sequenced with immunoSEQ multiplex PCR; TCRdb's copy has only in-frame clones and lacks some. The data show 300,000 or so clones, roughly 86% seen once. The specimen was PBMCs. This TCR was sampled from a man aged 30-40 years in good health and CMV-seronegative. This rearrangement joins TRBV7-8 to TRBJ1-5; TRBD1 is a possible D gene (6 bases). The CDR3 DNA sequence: TGTGCCAGCAGCCCTAGGGGGGGGCTAGGGCAGCCCCAGCATTTT. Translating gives CASSPRGGLGQPQHF.